Listed below are T cell receptor beta chains from one sample, sequenced in a study of blood T cells in healthy people across ages. TCRdb re-analysed the 5' RACE reads in MiXCR, keeping a single row per CDR3 protein. The table lists 800,000 or so distinct CDR3 sequences, 62% of them singletons, with 25% to 35% in the top ten. The sequenced sample consisted of blood. Receptors were obtained from a man between 25 and 39 years old in good health. Each CDR3 is given with its conserved first and last residue. A D gene is named only where the DNA matches it firmly. Size is stated for part of the rows, as once, few or many counts, or as a class when the clone is expanded.

clone_size: .
d_call: .
j_call: TRBJ2-5
v_call: TRBV9
cdr3_nt: TGTGCCAGCAGCCCCTCTTCGGGGACCCAAGAGACCCAGTACTTC
cdr3_aa: CASSPSSGTQETQYF

clone_size: many
d_call: .
j_call: TRBJ1-5
v_call: TRBV7-2
cdr3_nt: TGTGCCAGCAGCTTGCGAGGCGATCAGCCCCAGCATTTT
cdr3_aa: CASSLRGDQPQHF

clone_size: .
d_call: .
j_call: TRBJ2-5
v_call: TRBV7-9
cdr3_nt: TGTGCCAGCAGCCCCGATTCCATCCAAGAGACCCAGTACTTC
cdr3_aa: CASSPDSIQETQYF

clone_size: .
d_call: .
j_call: TRBJ2-3
v_call: TRBV30
cdr3_nt: TGTGCCTGGAGTAACGGGGGCTGGGATACGCAGTATTTT
cdr3_aa: CAWSNGGWDTQYF

clone_size: .
d_call: .
j_call: TRBJ2-3
v_call: TRBV7-7
cdr3_nt: TGTGCTAGCAGCTTAGGGGCGCAACCCACAGATACGCAGTATTTT
cdr3_aa: CASSLGAQPTDTQYF

clone_size: .
d_call: .
j_call: TRBJ2-5
v_call: TRBV12-3/TRBV12-4
cdr3_nt: TGTGCCACACGGGACCGGGCTGGCAATGAGCAGTACTTC
cdr3_aa: CATRDRAGNEQYF

clone_size: .
d_call: TRBD2
j_call: TRBJ2-3
v_call: TRBV6-2/TRBV6-3
cdr3_nt: TGTGCCAGCAGTCCCTCAGGACTAGCTGCAGATACGCAGTATTTT
cdr3_aa: CASSPSGLAADTQYF

clone_size: .
d_call: TRBD1
j_call: TRBJ2-7
v_call: TRBV20-1
cdr3_nt: TGCAGTGCTAGAAGGGACAGGGGCCACGAGCAGTACTTC
cdr3_aa: CSARRDRGHEQYF

clone_size: .
d_call: .
j_call: TRBJ2-7
v_call: TRBV28
cdr3_nt: TGTGCCAGCATCACGGGGGACCTGACCTACAATGAGCAGTACTTC
cdr3_aa: CASITGDLTYNEQYF

clone_size: .
d_call: TRBD1
j_call: TRBJ2-5
v_call: TRBV2
cdr3_nt: TGTGCCAGCCACCGAGGACAGGGAACGGAGACCCAGTACTTC
cdr3_aa: CASHRGQGTETQYF

clone_size: once
d_call: TRBD2
j_call: TRBJ2-1
v_call: TRBV7-2
cdr3_nt: TGTGCCAGCAGCTTCCTAGCGGGGGCCCTATACAATGAGCAGTTCTTC
cdr3_aa: CASSFLAGALYNEQFF

clone_size: .
d_call: .
j_call: TRBJ2-5
v_call: TRBV15
cdr3_nt: TGTGCCACCAGCACGGGACTCGAACAAGAGACCCAGTACTTC
cdr3_aa: CATSTGLEQETQYF

clone_size: few
d_call: .
j_call: TRBJ2-7
v_call: TRBV7-9
cdr3_nt: TGTGCCAGCAGCTTACAAGGACTTTTCTACGAGCAGTACTTC
cdr3_aa: CASSLQGLFYEQYF

clone_size: .
d_call: .
j_call: TRBJ2-6
v_call: TRBV19
cdr3_nt: TGTGCCAGTACCATGGTTTATTTCTCTGGGGCCAACGTCCTGACTTTC
cdr3_aa: CASTMVYFSGANVLTF

clone_size: few
d_call: .
j_call: TRBJ1-2
v_call: TRBV28
cdr3_nt: TGTGCCAGCAGCCTGGGGGGATTAGGCTACACCTTC
cdr3_aa: CASSLGGLGYTF

clone_size: few
d_call: .
j_call: TRBJ2-6
v_call: TRBV15
cdr3_nt: TGTGCCACCAGCAGGGCCCGACAGGGGGCCAACGTCCTGACTTTC
cdr3_aa: CATSRARQGANVLTF

clone_size: .
d_call: TRBD1
j_call: TRBJ2-7
v_call: TRBV12-3/TRBV12-4
cdr3_nt: TGTGCCAGCAGTTCCTCCGGGACAGGGTTTCACGAGCAGTACTTC
cdr3_aa: CASSSSGTGFHEQYF

clone_size: few
d_call: TRBD1
j_call: TRBJ2-7
v_call: TRBV6-6
cdr3_nt: TGTGCCAGCAGTTACGCGACAGGGAGCTCCTACGAGCAGTACTTC
cdr3_aa: CASSYATGSSYEQYF

clone_size: few
d_call: .
j_call: TRBJ2-3
v_call: TRBV6-6
cdr3_nt: TGTGCCAGCAGTTACCCGGCAGGGGCAGATACGCAGTATTTT
cdr3_aa: CASSYPAGADTQYF

clone_size: once
d_call: .
j_call: TRBJ2-6
v_call: TRBV6-5
cdr3_nt: TGTGCCAGCATGGGGACTCTCTCTGGGGCCAACGTCCTGACTTTC
cdr3_aa: CASMGTLSGANVLTF

clone_size: .
d_call: .
j_call: TRBJ2-3
v_call: TRBV7-3
cdr3_nt: TGTGCCAGCAGCTTAAAATCAGATACGCAGTATTTT
cdr3_aa: CASSLKSDTQYF

clone_size: .
d_call: .
j_call: TRBJ2-7
v_call: TRBV20-1
cdr3_nt: TGCAGTGCCAGTAAGGGGGTCTCCTACGAGCAGTACTTC
cdr3_aa: CSASKGVSYEQYF

clone_size: few
d_call: .
j_call: TRBJ1-1
v_call: TRBV14
cdr3_nt: TGTGCCAGCAGCCAAGGGATGAACACTGAAGCTTTCTTT
cdr3_aa: CASSQGMNTEAFF

clone_size: few
d_call: .
j_call: TRBJ1-5
v_call: TRBV4-3
cdr3_nt: TGCGCCAGCAGCCAAGAACAGGACAATCAGCCCCAGCATTTT
cdr3_aa: CASSQEQDNQPQHF

clone_size: few
d_call: .
j_call: TRBJ2-1
v_call: TRBV7-2
cdr3_nt: TGTGCCAGCAGCTTCGACGTTGGTGGGCAGTTCTTC
cdr3_aa: CASSFDVGGQFF

clone_size: .
d_call: .
j_call: TRBJ1-3
v_call: TRBV7-2
cdr3_nt: TGTGCCAGCAGCCCCCTTGGAGGGGCAGGATCTGGAAACACCATATATTTT
cdr3_aa: CASSPLGGAGSGNTIYF

clone_size: .
d_call: TRBD1
j_call: TRBJ2-1
v_call: TRBV5-1
cdr3_nt: TGCGCCAGCAGCCCGGACAGGGTTCCGTACGAGCAGTTCTTC
cdr3_aa: CASSPDRVPYEQFF

clone_size: .
d_call: TRBD2
j_call: TRBJ2-5
v_call: TRBV11-2
cdr3_nt: TGTGCCAGCAGCATAACCGGGACTAGCGGGGGGCGGCAAGAGACCCTGTACTTC
cdr3_aa: CASSITGTSGGRQETLYF

clone_size: .
d_call: TRBD1
j_call: TRBJ1-6
v_call: TRBV12-3/TRBV12-4
cdr3_nt: TGTGCCAGCAGTTCGCCTTCCGGGACAGCGGTTTCACCCCTCCACTTT
cdr3_aa: CASSSPSGTAVSPLHF

clone_size: .
d_call: .
j_call: TRBJ1-1
v_call: TRBV9
cdr3_nt: TGTGCCAGCAGCCCTGGGCGGGGACCCACTGAAGCTTTCTTT
cdr3_aa: CASSPGRGPTEAFF

clone_size: .
d_call: .
j_call: TRBJ2-5
v_call: TRBV9
cdr3_nt: TGTGCCAGCAGCGTAGAGATCGACGGGGTGGAGACCCAGTACTTC
cdr3_aa: CASSVEIDGVETQYF

clone_size: .
d_call: .
j_call: TRBJ2-5
v_call: TRBV15
cdr3_nt: TGTGCCACCAGCAGAGCACAGGCGATTCAAGAGACCCAGTACTTC
cdr3_aa: CATSRAQAIQETQYF

clone_size: .
d_call: .
j_call: TRBJ2-7
v_call: TRBV5-1
cdr3_nt: TGCGCCAGCAGCTTGGCGGGCCTTGGGTCCTACGAGCAGTACTTC
cdr3_aa: CASSLAGLGSYEQYF

clone_size: .
d_call: .
j_call: TRBJ1-5
v_call: TRBV20-1
cdr3_nt: TGCAGTGCTAGACAGGGTAGCAATCAGCCCCAGCATTTT
cdr3_aa: CSARQGSNQPQHF

clone_size: .
d_call: TRBD2
j_call: TRBJ2-7
v_call: TRBV20-1
cdr3_nt: TGCAGTGCTAGGGGATTAGCGGGGGGATCCTACGAGCAGTACTTC
cdr3_aa: CSARGLAGGSYEQYF

clone_size: few
d_call: .
j_call: TRBJ1-2
v_call: TRBV6-6
cdr3_nt: TGTGCCAGCAGTTACCCGGGGGGGGCGAGAGGCTACACCTTC
cdr3_aa: CASSYPGGARGYTF